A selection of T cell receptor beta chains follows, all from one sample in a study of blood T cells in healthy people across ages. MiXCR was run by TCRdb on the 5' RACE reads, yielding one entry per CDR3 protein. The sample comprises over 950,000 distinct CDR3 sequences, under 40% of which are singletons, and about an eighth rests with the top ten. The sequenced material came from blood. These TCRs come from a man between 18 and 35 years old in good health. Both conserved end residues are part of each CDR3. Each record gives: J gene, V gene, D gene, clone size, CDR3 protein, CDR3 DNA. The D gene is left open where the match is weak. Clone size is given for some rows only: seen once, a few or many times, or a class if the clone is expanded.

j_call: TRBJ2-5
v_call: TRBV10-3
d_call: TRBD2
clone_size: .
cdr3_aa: CAVGLAGGFEQYF
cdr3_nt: TGTGCCGTAGGACTAGCGGGGGGGTTTGAGCAGTACTTC

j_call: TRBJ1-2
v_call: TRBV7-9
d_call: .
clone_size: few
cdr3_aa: CASSLHSLTNYGYTF
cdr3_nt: TGTGCCAGCAGCTTACACAGTTTAACTAACTATGGCTACACCTTC

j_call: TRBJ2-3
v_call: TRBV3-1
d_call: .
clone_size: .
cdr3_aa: CASSQEDGTPQYF
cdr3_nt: TGTGCCAGCAGCCAAGAAGATGGGACCCCGCAGTATTTT

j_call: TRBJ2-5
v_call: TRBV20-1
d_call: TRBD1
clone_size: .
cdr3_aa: CSARPTGEETQYF
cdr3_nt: TGCAGTGCTAGACCGACAGGGGAGGAGACCCAGTACTTC

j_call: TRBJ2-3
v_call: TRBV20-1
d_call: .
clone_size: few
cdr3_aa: CSARDNTGAADTQYF
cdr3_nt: TGCAGTGCTAGAGATAACACAGGCGCCGCAGATACGCAGTATTTT

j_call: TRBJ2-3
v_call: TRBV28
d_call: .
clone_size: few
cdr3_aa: CASSTPMGADTQYF
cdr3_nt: TGTGCCAGCAGTACACCCATGGGGGCAGATACGCAGTATTTT

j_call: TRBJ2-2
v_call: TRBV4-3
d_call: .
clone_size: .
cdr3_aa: CASSLWVWRNTGELFF
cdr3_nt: TGCGCCAGCAGCCTTTGGGTGTGGCGAAACACCGGGGAGCTGTTTTTT

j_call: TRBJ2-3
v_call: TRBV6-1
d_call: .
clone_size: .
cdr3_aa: CASSEGTATDTQYF
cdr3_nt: TGTGCCAGCAGTGAAGGGACAGCCACAGATACGCAGTATTTT

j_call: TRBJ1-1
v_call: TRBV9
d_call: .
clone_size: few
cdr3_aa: CASSVGSGRGGTEAFF
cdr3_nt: TGTGCCAGCAGCGTAGGTTCGGGGCGGGGAGGGACTGAAGCTTTCTTT

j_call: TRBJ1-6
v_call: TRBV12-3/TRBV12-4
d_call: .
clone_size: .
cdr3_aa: CASSGTESPLHF
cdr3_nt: TGTGCCAGCAGTGGGACCGAGTCACCCCTCCACTTT

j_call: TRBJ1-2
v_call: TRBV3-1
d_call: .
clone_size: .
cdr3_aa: CASSQGNGYGYTF
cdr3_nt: TGTGCCAGCAGCCAAGGGAACGGGTATGGCTACACCTTC

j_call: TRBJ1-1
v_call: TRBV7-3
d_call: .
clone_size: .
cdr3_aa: CASSLAHGDTEAFF
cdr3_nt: TGTGCCAGCAGCTTAGCCCACGGAGACACTGAAGCTTTCTTT

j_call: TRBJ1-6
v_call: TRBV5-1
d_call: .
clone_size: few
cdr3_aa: CASSLGDYNSPLHF
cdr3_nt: TGCGCCAGCAGCCTAGGAGATTATAATTCACCCCTCCACTTT

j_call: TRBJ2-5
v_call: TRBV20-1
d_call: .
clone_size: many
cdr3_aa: CSAFQETQYF
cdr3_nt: TGCAGTGCTTTCCAAGAGACCCAGTACTTC

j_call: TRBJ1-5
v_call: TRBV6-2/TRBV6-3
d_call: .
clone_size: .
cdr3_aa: CATGPINQPQHF
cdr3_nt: TGTGCCACTGGTCCGATCAATCAGCCCCAGCATTTT

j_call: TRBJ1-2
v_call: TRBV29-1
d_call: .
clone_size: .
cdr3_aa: CSVEGFKHGYTF
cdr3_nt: TGCAGCGTTGAAGGTTTTAAGCATGGCTACACCTTC

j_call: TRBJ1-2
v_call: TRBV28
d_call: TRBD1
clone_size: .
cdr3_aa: CASSLRVQGVNYGYTF
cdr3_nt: TGTGCCAGCAGCCTTAGGGTACAGGGGGTTAACTATGGCTACACCTTC

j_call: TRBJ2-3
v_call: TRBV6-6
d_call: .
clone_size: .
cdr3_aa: CASTLTSGTDTQYF
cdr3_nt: TGTGCCAGCACTTTGACTTCCGGCACAGATACGCAGTATTTT